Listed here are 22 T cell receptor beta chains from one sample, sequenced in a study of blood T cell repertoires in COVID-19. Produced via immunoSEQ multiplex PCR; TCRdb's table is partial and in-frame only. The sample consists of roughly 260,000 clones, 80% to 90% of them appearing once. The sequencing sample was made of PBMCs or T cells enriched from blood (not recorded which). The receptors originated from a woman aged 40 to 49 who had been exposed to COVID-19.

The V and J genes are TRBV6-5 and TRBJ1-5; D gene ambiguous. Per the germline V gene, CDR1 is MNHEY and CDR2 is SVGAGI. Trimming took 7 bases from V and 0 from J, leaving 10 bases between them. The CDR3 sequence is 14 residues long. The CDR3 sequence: CASKGGYSNQPQHF. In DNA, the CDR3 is TGTGCCAGCAAGGGAGGGTATAGCAATCAGCCCCAGCATTTT.

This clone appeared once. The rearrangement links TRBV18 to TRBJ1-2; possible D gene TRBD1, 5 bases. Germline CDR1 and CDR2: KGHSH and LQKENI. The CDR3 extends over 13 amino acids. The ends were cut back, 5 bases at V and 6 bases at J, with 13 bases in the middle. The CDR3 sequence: CASSEVEGDGYTF. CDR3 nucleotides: TGTGCCAGCTCAGAAGTCGAAGGGGATGGCTACACCTTC.

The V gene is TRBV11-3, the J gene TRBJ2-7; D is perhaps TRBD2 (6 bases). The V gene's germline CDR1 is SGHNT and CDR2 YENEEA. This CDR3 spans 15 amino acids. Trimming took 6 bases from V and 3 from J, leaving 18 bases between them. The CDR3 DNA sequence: TGTGCCAGCAGTCAAGGCTCTAGCGCCCACTACGAGCAGTACTTC. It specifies CASSQGSSAHYEQYF.

CDR3 in amino acids: CASSQRGGDTEAFF. The DNA of the CDR3 is TGTGCCAGCAGCCAAAGGGGGGGTGACACTGAAGCTTTCTTT. V and J are TRBV3-1 (or the pseudogene TRBV3-2) and TRBJ1-1; a possible D gene is TRBD1 (6 bases). The CDR3 extends over 14 amino acids. V lost 2 bases and J 3 bases, leaving 10 bases between the germline ends. Germline V lookup: CDR1 LGHDT, CDR2 YNNKEL (reference sequence).

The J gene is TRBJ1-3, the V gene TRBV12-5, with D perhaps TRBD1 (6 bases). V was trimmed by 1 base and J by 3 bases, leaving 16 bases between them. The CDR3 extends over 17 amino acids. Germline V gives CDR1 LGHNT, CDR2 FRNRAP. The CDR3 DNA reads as TGTGCTAGTGGTTTGGCCCGGGGGGGGCGTTTTGGAAACACCATATATTTT. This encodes CASGLARGGRFGNTIYF. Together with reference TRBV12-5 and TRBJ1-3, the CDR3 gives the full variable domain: DARVTQTPRHKVTEMGQEVTMRCQPILGHNTVFWYRQTMMQGLELLAYFRNRAPLDDSGMPKDRFSAEMPDATLATLKIQPSEPRDSAVYFCASGLARGGRFGNTIYFGEGSWLTVV.

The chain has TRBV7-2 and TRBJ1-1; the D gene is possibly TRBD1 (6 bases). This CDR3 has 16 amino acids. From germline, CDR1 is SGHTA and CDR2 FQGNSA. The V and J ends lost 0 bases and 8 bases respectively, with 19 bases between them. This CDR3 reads CASSLAPGAQRWEAFF. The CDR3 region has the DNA TGTGCCAGCAGCTTAGCCCCAGGGGCCCAACGCTGGGAAGCTTTCTTT.

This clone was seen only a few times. The CDR3 sequence is CASSLLAGGEPAQFF. The CDR3 bases are TGTGCCAGCAGTCTCCTAGCGGGGGGAGAACCGGCGCAGTTCTTC. The J gene is TRBJ2-1, the V gene TRBV2, with 11 bases identical to TRBD2. V lost 5 bases and J lost 12; bases outside the gene matches: 12. Germline CDR1 is SNHLY and CDR2 is FYNNEI. The CDR3 contains 15 residues.

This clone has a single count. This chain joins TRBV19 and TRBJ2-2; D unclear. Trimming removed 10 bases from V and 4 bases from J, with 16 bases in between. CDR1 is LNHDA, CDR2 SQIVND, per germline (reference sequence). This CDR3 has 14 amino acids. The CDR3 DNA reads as TGTGCCACCCTCCTCTCCCGGAGCACCGGGGAGCTGTTTTTT. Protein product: CATLLSRSTGELFF.

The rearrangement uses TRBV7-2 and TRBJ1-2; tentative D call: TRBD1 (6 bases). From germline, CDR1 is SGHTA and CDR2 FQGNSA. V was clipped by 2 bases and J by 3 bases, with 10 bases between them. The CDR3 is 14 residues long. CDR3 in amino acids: CASSLQGYDYGYTF. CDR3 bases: TGTGCCAGCAGCTTACAGGGGTATGACTATGGCTACACCTTC.

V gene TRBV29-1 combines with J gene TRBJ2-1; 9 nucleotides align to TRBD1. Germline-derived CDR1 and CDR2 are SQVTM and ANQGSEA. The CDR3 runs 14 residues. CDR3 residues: CSSRTGTGYNEQFF. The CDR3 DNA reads TGCTCCTCGAGGACCGGGACAGGGTACAATGAGCAGTTCTTC.

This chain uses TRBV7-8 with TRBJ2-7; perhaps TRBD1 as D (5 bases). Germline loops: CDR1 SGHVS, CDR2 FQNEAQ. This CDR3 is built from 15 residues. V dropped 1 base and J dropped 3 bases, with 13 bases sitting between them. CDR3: CASSLEAGSFYEQYF. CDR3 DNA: TGTGCCAGCAGCTTAGAGGCAGGGTCGTTCTACGAGCAGTACTTC.

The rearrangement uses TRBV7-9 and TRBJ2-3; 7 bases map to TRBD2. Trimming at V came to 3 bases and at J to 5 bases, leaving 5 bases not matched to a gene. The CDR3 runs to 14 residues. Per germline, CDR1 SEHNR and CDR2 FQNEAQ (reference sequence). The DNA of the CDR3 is TGTGCCAGCAGCTTGAAGGGGAGGGGAGATACGCAGTATTTT. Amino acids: CASSLKGRGDTQYF.

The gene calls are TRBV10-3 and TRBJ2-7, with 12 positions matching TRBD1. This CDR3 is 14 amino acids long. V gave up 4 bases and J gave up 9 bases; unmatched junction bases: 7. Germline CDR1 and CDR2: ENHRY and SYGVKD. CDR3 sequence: CAISGPGQGAGQYF. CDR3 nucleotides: TGTGCCATCAGTGGCCCGGGACAGGGGGCGGGGCAGTACTTC.

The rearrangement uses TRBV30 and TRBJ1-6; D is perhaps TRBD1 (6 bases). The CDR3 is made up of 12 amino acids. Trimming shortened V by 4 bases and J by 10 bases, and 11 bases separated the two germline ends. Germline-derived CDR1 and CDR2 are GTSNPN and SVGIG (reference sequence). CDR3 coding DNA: TGTGCCTGGACCAGGGGAGAATCACCCCTCCACTTT. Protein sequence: CAWTRGESPLHF. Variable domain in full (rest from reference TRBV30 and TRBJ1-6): SQTIHQWPATLVQPVGSPLSLECTVEGTSNPNLYWYRQAAGRGLQLLFYSVGIGQISSEVPQNLSASRPQDRQFILSSKKLLLSDSGFYLCAWTRGESPLHFGNGTRLTVT.

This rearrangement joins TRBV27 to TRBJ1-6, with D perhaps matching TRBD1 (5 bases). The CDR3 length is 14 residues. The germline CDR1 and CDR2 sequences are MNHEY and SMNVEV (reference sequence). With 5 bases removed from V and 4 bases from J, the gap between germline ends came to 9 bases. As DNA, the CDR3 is TGTGCCAGCAGTCCACGGGGGTATAATTCACCCCTCCACTTT. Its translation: CASSPRGYNSPLHF.

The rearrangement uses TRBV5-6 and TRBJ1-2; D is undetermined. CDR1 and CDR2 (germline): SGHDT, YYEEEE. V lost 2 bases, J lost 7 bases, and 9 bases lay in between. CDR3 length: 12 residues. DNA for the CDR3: TGTGCCAGCAGCTTAGGCCGGAGTGGCTACACCTTC. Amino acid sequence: CASSLGRSGYTF.

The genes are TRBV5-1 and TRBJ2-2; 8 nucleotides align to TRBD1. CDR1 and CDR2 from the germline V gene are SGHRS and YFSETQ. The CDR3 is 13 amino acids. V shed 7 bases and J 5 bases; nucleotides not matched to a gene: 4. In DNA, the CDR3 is TGCGCCAGCTCGGACAGGGCGACCGGGGAGCTGTTTTTT. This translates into CASSDRATGELFF.

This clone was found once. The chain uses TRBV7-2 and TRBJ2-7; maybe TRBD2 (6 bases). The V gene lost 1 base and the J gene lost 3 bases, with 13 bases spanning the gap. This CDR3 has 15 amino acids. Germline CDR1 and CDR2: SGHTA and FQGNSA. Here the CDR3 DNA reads TGTGCCAGCAGCTTAGACCGCGGGATTAACTACGAGCAGTACTTC. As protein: CASSLDRGINYEQYF. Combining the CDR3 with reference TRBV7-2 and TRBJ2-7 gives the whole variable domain GAGVSQSPSNKVTEKGKDVELRCDPISGHTALYWYRQSLGQGLEFLIYFQGNSAPDKSGLPSDRFSAERTGGSVSTLTIQRTQQEDSAVYLCASSLDRGINYEQYFGPGTRLTVT.

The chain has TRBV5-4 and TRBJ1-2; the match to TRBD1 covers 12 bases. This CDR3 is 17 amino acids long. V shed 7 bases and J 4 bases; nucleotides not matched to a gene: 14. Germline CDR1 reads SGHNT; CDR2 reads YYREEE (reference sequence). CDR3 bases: TGTGCCAGCGCCACCGGGACAGGGGGCTATGAGGGCTATGGCTACACCTTC. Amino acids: CASATGTGGYEGYGYTF.

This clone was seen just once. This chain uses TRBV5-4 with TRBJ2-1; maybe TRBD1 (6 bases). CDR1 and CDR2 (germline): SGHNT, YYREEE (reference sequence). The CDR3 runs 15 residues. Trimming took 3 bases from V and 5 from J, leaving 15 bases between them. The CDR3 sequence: CASSSQQGTHNEQFF. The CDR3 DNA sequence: TGTGCCAGCAGCTCCCAACAGGGAACCCACAATGAGCAGTTCTTC.

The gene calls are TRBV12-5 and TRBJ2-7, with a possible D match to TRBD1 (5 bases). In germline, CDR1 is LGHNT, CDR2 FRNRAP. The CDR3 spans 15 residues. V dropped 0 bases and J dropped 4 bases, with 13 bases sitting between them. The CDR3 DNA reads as TGTGCTAGTGGTTTGGTAGTGGGGCTCCGGTACGAGCAGTACTTC. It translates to CASGLVVGLRYEQYF.

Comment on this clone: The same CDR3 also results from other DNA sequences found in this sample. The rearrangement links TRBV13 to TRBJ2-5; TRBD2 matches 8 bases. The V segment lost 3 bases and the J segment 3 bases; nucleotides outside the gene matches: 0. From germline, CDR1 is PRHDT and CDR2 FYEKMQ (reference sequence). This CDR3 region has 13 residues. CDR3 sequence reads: CASSFSGEETQYF. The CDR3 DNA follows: TGTGCCAGCAGCTTTAGCGGGGAAGAGACCCAGTACTTC.